The clone carrying this T cell receptor (beta chain) appeared a few times. Its antigen is unknown. The data were obtained in a study of identical twins. Overall study findings and caveats: Reduced insertions were recorded for abundant cord blood beta clonotypes, with no such pattern in memory repertoires.

The germline gives CDR1 LGHDT, CDR2 YNNKEL (reference sequence). Losses at the gene ends were 3 bases for V and 2 bases for J; bases not matched to a gene: 8. The CDR3 is 16 residues long. The cDNA had a unique molecular identifier and a template-switch universal primer site. Via MiXCR, TCRdb re-called the 5' RACE reads, giving one row per CDR3 protein. The sample holds about 220,000 distinct CDR3 sequences, about 7.5% seen once. This sample was shared with a second study, whose subject was yellow fever vaccine responses in identical twins.

The specimen was memory (CD45RO+) T cells sorted from blood. This receptor was obtained from a woman aged 18-30 years in good health. This chain links TRBV3-1 with TRBJ2-7; TRBD2 matches 9 bases. The CDR3 spells CASSQALAGFPYEQYF. In DNA, the CDR3 is TGTGCCAGCAGCCAGGCTCTAGCGGGGTTCCCCTACGAGCAGTACTTC.